This passage covers 5 T cell receptor beta chains from one sample sequenced in a study of OX40 agonist ivuxolimab in advanced cancers. Libraries were built with the immunoSEQ multiplex PCR assay. Held by TCRdb, this immuneACCESS table contains in-frame sequences only and omits some clones. Under half of the omission traces to an unresolved V gene where checked; the cause of the rest is unknown. The sample table lists some 70,000 clones, about 91% of them with a count of one. The ten largest clonotypes hold under 0.4% of the sample. The material sequenced was CD4+ or CD8+ T cells sorted from blood, taken in a trial of the OX40 agonist ivuxolimab. The receptors stem from an adult with an advanced solid tumor such as melanoma, head and neck, liver or kidney cancer.

This chain links TRBV6-1 with TRBJ1-2; the D is unclear. The germline V gene has CDR1 MNHNS and CDR2 SASEGT. V was clipped by 5 bases and J by 8 bases, with 9 bases between them. This CDR3 is 11 amino acids long. CDR3 in amino acids: CASSYLGGYTF. Written as DNA, the CDR3 is TGTGCCAGCAGTTATCTGGGCGGCTACACCTTC.

The chain links TRBV4-1 to TRBJ1-4; perhaps TRBD1 as D (5 bases). The V and J ends lost 1 base and 0 bases respectively, with 9 bases between them. Germline V gene data show CDR1 as MGHRA and CDR2 as YSYEKL. This CDR3 has 16 residues. CDR3 DNA: TGCGCCAGCAGCCAAGGGGGGACCGCAACTAATGAAAAACTGTTTTTT. Its translation: CASSQGGTATNEKLFF.

The rearrangement joins TRBV28 to TRBJ2-1; 12 bases are shared with TRBD2. V dropped 6 bases and J dropped 9; count of bases not matched to a gene: 9. The CDR3 is made up of 15 amino acids. Germline CDR1 is MDHEN and CDR2 is SYDVKM. CDR3 coding DNA: TGTGCCAGCAGGAACCCTAGCGGGAGGGCCACTGAGCAGTTCTTC. This gives the protein CASRNPSGRATEQFF.

The J gene is TRBJ1-1, the V gene TRBV7-9; TRBD1 matches at 7 bases. This CDR3 comprises 14 residues. The germline V gene has CDR1 SEHNR and CDR2 FQNEAQ (reference sequence). J gave up 2 bases and V 7 bases, and 7 bases lay outside the gene matches. The CDR3 nucleotides read TGTGCCAGCAAAAATCAGGGGGACAACACTGAAGCTTTCTTT. Translation gives CASKNQGDNTEAFF.

This rearrangement joins TRBV5-4 to TRBJ2-1, with D perhaps TRBD2 (6 bases). Germline V gene sequence: CDR1 SGHNT, CDR2 YYREEE (reference sequence). The CDR3 sequence is 13 residues long. V lost 3 bases and J 8 bases, leaving 12 bases between the germline ends. The CDR3 sequence: CASSYRPGDEQFF. The DNA of the CDR3 is TGTGCCAGCAGCTATCGACCGGGGGATGAGCAGTTCTTC. Full variable domain (outside the CDR3, taken from reference TRBV5-4 and TRBJ2-1): ETGVTQSPTHLIKTRGQQVTLRCSSQSGHNTVSWYQQALGQGPQFIFQYYREEENGRGNFPPRFSGLQFPNYSSELNVNALELDDSALYLCASSYRPGDEQFFGPGTRLTVL.